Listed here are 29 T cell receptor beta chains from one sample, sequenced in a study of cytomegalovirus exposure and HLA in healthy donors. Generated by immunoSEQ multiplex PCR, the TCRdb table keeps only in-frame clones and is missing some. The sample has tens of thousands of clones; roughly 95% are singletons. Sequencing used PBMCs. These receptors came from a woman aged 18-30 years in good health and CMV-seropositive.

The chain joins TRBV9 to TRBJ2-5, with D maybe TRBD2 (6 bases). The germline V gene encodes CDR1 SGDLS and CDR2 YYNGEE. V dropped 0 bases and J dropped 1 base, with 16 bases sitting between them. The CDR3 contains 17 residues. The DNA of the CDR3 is TGTGCCAGCAGCGTAGATTCGGTCGCGGGGTTCCAAGAGACCCAGTACTTC. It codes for CASSVDSVAGFQETQYF.

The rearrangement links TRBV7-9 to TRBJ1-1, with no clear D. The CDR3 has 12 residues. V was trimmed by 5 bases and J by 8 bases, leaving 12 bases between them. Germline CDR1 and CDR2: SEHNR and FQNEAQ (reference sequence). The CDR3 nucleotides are TGTGCCAGCAGCCCGCAGTTCGGGGAAGCTTTCTTT. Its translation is CASSPQFGEAFF.

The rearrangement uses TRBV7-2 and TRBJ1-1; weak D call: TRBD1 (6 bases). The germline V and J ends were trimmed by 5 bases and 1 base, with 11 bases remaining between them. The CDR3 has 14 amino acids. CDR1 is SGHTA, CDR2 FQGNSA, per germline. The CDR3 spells CASSVGHQNTEAFF. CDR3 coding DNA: TGTGCCAGCAGCGTGGGACACCAGAACACTGAAGCTTTCTTT.

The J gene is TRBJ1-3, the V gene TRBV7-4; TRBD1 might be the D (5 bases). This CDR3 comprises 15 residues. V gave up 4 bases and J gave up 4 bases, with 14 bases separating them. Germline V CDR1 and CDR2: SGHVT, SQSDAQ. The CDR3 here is CASSSLFGAGNTIYF. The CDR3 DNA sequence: TGTGCCAGCAGCTCCCTGTTTGGGGCGGGAAACACCATATATTTT.

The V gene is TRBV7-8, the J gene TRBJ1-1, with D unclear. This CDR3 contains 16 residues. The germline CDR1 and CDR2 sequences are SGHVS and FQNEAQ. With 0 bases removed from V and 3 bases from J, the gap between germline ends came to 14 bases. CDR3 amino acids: CASSLAALLADTEAFF. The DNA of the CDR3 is TGTGCCAGCAGCTTAGCGGCCCTATTGGCGGACACTGAAGCTTTCTTT.

CDR3 in amino acids: CASSLESGGAPETQYF. CDR3 bases: TGTGCCAGCAGCTTGGAAAGCGGGGGGGCCCCGGAGACCCAGTACTTC. V and J are TRBV5-8 and TRBJ2-5; 10 nucleotides agree with TRBD2. After removal of 0 bases from V and 5 bases from J, the junction contained 7 bases not matched to a gene. CDR3 length: 16 residues. Germline CDR1 SGHTS, CDR2 YDEGEE.

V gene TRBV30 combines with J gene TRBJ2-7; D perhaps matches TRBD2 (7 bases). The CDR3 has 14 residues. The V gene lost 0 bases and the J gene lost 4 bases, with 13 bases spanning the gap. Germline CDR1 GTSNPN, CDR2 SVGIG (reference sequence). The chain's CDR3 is CAWSVGGEQYEQYF. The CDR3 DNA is TGTGCCTGGAGTGTAGGGGGGGAGCAATACGAGCAGTACTTC.

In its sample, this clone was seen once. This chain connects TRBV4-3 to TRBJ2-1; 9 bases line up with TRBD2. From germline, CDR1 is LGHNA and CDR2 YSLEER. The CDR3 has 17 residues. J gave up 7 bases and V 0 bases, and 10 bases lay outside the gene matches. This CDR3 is CASSQDIRGLAGNEQFF. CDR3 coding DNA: TGCGCCAGCAGCCAAGATATACGGGGGCTAGCGGGAAATGAGCAGTTCTTC.

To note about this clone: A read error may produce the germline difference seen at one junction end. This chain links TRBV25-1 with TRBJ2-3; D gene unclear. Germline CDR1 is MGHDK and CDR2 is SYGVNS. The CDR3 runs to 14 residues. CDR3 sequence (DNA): TGTGCCAGCAGTGAATCATATAGCAGAGATACGCAGTATTTT. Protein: CASSESYSRDTQYF.

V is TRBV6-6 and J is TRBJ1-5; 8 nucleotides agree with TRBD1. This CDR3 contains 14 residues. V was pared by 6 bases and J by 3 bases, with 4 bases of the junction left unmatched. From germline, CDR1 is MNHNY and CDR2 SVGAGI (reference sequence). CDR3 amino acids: CASSLTGDNQPQHF. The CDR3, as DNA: TGTGCCAGCAGCCTGACAGGGGACAATCAGCCCCAGCATTTT.

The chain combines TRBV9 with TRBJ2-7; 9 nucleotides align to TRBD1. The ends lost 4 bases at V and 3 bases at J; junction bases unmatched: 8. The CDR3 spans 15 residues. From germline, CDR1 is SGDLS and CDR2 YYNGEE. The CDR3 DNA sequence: TGTGCCAGCAGCCCGGGACAGGGATCCTACTACGAGCAGTACTTC. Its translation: CASSPGQGSYYEQYF.

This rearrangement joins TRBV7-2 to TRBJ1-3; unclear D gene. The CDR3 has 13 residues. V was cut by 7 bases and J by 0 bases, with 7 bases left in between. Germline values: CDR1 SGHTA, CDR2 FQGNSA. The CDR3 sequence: CASTPFSGNTIYF. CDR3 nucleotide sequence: TGTGCCAGCACCCCTTTCTCTGGAAACACCATATATTTT. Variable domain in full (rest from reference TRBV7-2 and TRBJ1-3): GAGVSQSPSNKVTEKGKDVELRCDPISGHTALYWYRQSLGQGLEFLIYFQGNSAPDKSGLPSDRFSAERTGGSVSTLTIQRTQQEDSAVYLCASTPFSGNTIYFGEGSWLTVV.

The CDR3 loop is CASSRGTGTNSPLHF. The CDR3 DNA reads TGCGCCAGCAGCCGGGGTACAGGTACCAATTCACCCCTCCACTTT. The V gene is TRBV4-3, the J gene TRBJ1-6, with D perhaps TRBD1 (5 bases). This CDR3 is 15 amino acids long. V shed 4 bases and J shed 7 bases, with 14 bases lying between them. CDR1 is LGHNA, CDR2 YSLEER, per germline.

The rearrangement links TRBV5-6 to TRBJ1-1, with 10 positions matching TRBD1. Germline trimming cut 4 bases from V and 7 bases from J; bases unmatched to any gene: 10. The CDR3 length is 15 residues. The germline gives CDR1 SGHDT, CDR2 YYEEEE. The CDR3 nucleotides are TGTGCCAGCAGCCGCGGGGACAGGGGAAGAAATGAAGCTTTCTTT. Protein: CASSRGDRGRNEAFF.

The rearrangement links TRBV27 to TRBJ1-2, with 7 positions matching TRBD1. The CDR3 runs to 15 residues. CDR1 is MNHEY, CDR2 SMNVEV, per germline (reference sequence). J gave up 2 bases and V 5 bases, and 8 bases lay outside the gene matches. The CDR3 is CASSLAGTENYGYTF. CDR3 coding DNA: TGTGCCAGCAGTCTTGCCGGGACAGAGAACTATGGCTACACCTTC.

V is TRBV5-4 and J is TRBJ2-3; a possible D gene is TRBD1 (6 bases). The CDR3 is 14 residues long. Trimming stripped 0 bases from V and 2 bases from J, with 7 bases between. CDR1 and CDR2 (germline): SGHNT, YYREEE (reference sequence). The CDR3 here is CASSLGTATDTQYF. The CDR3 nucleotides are TGTGCCAGCAGCTTGGGGACAGCCACAGATACGCAGTATTTT.

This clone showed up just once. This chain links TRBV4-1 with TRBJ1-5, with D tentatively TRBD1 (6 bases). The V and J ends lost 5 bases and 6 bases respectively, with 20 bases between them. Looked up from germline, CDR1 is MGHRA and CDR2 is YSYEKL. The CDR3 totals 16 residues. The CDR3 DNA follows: TGCGCCAGCAGCGCTCATACAGGGTCTAACGGTCAGCCCCAGCATTTT. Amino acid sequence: CASSAHTGSNGQPQHF.

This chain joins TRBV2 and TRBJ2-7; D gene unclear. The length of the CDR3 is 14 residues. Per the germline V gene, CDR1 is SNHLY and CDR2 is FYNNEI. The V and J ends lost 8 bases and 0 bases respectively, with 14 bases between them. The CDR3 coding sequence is TGTGCCAGCCACTCCGGGTCCAACTCCTACGAGCAGTACTTC. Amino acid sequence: CASHSGSNSYEQYF.

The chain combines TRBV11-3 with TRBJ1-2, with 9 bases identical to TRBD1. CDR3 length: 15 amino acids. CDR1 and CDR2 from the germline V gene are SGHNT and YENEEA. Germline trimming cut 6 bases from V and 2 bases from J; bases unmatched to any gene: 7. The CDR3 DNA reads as TGTGCCAGCAGTCTATACAGGGGGCTGAACTATGGCTACACCTTC. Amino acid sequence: CASSLYRGLNYGYTF.

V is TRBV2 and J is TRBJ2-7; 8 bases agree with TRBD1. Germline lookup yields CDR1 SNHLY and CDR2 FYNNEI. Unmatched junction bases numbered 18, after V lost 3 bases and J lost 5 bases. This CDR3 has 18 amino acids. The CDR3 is CASSEGYLRTGSPHEQYF. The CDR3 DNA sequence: TGTGCCAGCAGTGAGGGGTATTTACGGACAGGGAGCCCTCACGAGCAGTACTTC.

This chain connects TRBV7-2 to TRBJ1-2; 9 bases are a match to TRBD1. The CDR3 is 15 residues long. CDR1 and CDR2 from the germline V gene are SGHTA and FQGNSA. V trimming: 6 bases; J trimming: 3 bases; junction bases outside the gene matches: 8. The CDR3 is CASRPDRGRYYGYTF. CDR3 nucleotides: TGTGCCAGCAGACCGGACAGGGGAAGGTACTATGGCTACACCTTC.

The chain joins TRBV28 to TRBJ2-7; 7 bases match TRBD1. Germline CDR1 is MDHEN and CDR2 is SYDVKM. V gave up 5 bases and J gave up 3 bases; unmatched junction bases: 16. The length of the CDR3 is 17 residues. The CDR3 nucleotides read TGTGCCAGCAGTGCCCCAGGGGGTTGGGACCCAGTCTACGAGCAGTACTTC. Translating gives CASSAPGGWDPVYEQYF. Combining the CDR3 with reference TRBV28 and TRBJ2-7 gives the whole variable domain DVKVTQSSRYLVKRTGEKVFLECVQDMDHENMFWYRQDPGLGLRLIYFSYDVKMKEKGDIPEGYSVSREKKERFSLILESASTNQTSMYLCASSAPGGWDPVYEQYFGPGTRLTVT.

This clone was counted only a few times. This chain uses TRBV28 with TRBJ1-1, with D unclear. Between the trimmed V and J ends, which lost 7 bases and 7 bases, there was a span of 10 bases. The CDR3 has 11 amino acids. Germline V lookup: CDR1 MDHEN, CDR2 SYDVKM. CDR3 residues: CASTGWDEAFF. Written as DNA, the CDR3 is TGTGCCAGCACGGGATGGGATGAAGCTTTCTTT.

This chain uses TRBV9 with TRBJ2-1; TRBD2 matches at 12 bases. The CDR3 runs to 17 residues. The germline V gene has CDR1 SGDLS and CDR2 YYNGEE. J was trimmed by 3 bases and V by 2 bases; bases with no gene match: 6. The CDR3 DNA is TGTGCCAGCAGCGTGGGAGGGACTAGCGGGCACTACAATGAGCAGTTCTTC. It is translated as CASSVGGTSGHYNEQFF.

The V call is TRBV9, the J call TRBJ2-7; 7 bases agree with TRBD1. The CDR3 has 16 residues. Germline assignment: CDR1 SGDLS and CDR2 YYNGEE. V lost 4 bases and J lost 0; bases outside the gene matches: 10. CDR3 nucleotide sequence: TGTGCCAGCAGCCCCCACCGAGGACAGGCCTCCTACGAGCAGTACTTC. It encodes CASSPHRGQASYEQYF.

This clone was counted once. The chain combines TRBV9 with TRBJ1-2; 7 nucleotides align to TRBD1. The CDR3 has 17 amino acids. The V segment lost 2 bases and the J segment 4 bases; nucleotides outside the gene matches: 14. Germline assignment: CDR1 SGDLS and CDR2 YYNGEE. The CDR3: CASSVHVGQRAFYGYTF. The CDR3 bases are TGTGCCAGCAGCGTTCACGTGGGACAGCGAGCTTTCTATGGCTACACCTTC.

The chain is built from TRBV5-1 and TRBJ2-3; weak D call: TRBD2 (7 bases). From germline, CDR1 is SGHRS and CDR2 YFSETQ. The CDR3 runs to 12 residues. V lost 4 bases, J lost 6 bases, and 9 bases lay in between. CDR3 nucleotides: TGCGCCAGCAGCGGGGGGGCGGATACGCAGTATTTT. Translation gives CASSGGADTQYF. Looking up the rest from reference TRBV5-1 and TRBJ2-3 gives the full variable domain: KAGVTQTPRYLIKTRGQQVTLSCSPISGHRSVSWYQQTPGQGLQFLFEYFSETQRNKGNFPGRFSGRQFSNSRSEMNVSTLELGDSALYLCASSGGADTQYFGPGTRLTVL.

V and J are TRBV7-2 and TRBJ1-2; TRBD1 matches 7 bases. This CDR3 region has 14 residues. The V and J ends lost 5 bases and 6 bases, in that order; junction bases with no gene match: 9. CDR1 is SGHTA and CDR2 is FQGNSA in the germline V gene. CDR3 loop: CASSARGQRNGYTF. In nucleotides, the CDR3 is TGTGCCAGCAGCGCCAGGGGACAGCGAAATGGCTACACCTTC.

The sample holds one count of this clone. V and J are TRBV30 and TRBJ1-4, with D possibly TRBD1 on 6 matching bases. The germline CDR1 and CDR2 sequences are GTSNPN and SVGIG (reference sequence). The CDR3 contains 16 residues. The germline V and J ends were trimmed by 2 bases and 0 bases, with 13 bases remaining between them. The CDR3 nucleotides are TGTGCCTGGAGTTACGGACAGATCGCAACTAATGAAAAACTGTTTTTT. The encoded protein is CAWSYGQIATNEKLFF. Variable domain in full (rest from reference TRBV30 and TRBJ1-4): SQTIHQWPATLVQPVGSPLSLECTVEGTSNPNLYWYRQAAGRGLQLLFYSVGIGQISSEVPQNLSASRPQDRQFILSSKKLLLSDSGFYLCAWSYGQIATNEKLFFGSGTQLSVL.